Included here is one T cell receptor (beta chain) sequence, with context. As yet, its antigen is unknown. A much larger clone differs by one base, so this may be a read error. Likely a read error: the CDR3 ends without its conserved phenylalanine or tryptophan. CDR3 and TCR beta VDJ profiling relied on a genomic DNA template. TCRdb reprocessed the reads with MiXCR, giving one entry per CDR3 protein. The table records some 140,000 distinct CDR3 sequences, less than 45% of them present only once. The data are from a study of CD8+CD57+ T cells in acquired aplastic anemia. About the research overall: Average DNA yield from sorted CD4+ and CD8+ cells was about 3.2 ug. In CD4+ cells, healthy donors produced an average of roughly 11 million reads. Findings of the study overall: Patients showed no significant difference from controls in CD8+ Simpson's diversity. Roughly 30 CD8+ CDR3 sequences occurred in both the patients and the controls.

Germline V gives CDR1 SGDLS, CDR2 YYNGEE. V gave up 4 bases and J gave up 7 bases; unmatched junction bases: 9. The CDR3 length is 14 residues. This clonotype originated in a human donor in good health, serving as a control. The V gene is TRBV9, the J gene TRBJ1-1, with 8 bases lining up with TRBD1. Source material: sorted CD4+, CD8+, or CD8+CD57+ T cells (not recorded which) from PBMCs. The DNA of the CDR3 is TGTGCCAGCAGCATGCCCAGGGGGCCGGATGAAGCTTTCTCT. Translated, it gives CASSMPRGPDEAFS.